This TCR beta chain is from a study of cytomegalovirus exposure and HLA in healthy donors. Looked up from germline, CDR1 is MGHDK and CDR2 is SYGVNS. The CDR3 totals 12 residues. The PCR ran on 60 Vbeta and 13 Jbeta primers. Profiling relied on immunoSEQ multiplex PCR, and the TCRdb table lists in-frame clones only, not all of them. The table lists around 190,000 clones, around 80% of them singletons, with 1.9% in the top ten. The sequenced material came from PBMCs. V gene TRBV25-1 combines with J gene TRBJ2-5; TRBD2 matches 7 bases. The DNA end is more similar to TRBJ2-7, so the J call may be wrong. The receptor was isolated from a young man in good health and CMV-seronegative. In nucleotides, the CDR3 is TGTGCCAGCAGAGCGGGGCTCCTCGAGCAGTACTTC. It encodes CASRAGLLEQYF.